This TCR beta chain was sequenced during a study of cytomegalovirus exposure and HLA in healthy donors. As for the study in general: Researchers found that about four fifths of a few hundred genotyped donors fell within the Caucasian-associated ancestry cluster.

Nominally healthy donors provided the samples, though records likely missed some immune exposures. PCR primers comprised 60 Vbeta and 13 Jbeta primers. Libraries were prepared by immunoSEQ multiplex PCR; TCRdb keeps only in-frame clonotypes and omits some of them. Among under 250,000 clones listed, 81% were seen once. Losses at the gene ends were 2 bases for V and 5 bases for J; bases not matched to a gene: 2. This CDR3 has 13 amino acids. Germline CDR1 and CDR2: MGHRA and YSYEKL. The sequencing sample was made of PBMCs. The sequence was obtained from a woman between 55 and 75 years old in good health and CMV-seropositive. This chain uses TRBV4-1 with TRBJ1-1; 7 nucleotides agree with TRBD1. Here the CDR3 reads CASSQRGRTEAFF. CDR3 nucleotide sequence: TGCGCCAGCAGCCAAAGGGGGCGGACTGAAGCTTTCTTT.